Shown below are 17 T cell receptor beta chains from a single sample sequenced in a study of beta chain features in type 1 diabetes. All of the isolated RNA was reverse transcribed, so expressed TCRB transcripts were sequenced. Sequenced by immunoSEQ multiplex PCR; TCRdb stores in-frame clones only, minus some. The sample shows 640,000 or so clones, around 15% of them seen only once. Study results and limitations: A moderate, significant TCRB CDR3 shortening appeared in type 1 diabetes across four CD4+ subsets.

Their antigen targets remain unknown. Sequenced: naive CD4+ T cells from blood. These receptor sequences come from a man aged 18 to 30 with type 1 diabetes.

The table lists this clone with a few counts. The chain carries TRBV25-1 and TRBJ2-7; 7 nucleotides line up with TRBD1. After removal of 9 bases from V and 3 bases from J, the junction contained 5 bases not matched to a gene. The CDR3 is 12 amino acids. From germline, CDR1 is MGHDK and CDR2 SYGVNS. The CDR3: CASSRQGYEQYF. The CDR3 bases are TGTGCCAGTTCTCGACAGGGCTACGAGCAGTACTTC.

This clone was found a few times. The chain uses TRBV2 and TRBJ2-7; 10 bases align to TRBD1. The ends lost 6 bases at V and 4 bases at J; junction bases unmatched: 9. Germline V gene lookup returns CDR1 SNHLY and CDR2 FYNNEI. The CDR3 has 15 residues. CDR3 sequence: CASREVPGQGYEQYF. As DNA, the CDR3 is TGTGCCAGCAGGGAGGTCCCGGGACAGGGGTACGAGCAGTACTTC.

This clone has just a few counts. The chain carries TRBV29-1 and TRBJ1-1; D possibly corresponds to TRBD1 (6 bases). The CDR3 has 13 residues. Between the trimmed V and J ends, which lost 6 bases and 4 bases, there was a span of 15 bases. Germline CDR1 and CDR2: SQVTM and ANQGSEA. Here the CDR3 DNA reads TGCAGCGTCCTAAAAGGGGGTTTCACTGAAGCTTTCTTT. It translates to CSVLKGGFTEAFF.

The sample holds a few counts of this clone. J is TRBJ2-7 and V is TRBV5-4; maybe TRBD2 (5 bases). The germline V gene has CDR1 SGHNT and CDR2 YYREEE (reference sequence). Trimming removed 0 bases at V and 2 bases at J, with 9 bases between. The CDR3 runs to 14 residues. The CDR3 DNA reads TGTGCCAGCAGCTTGGGAGAGAGGGCCTACGAGCAGTACTTC. This encodes CASSLGERAYEQYF.

This chain joins TRBV6-5 and TRBJ1-3; the D is unclear. With 0 bases removed from V and 10 bases from J, the gap between germline ends came to 16 bases. Germline values: CDR1 MNHEY, CDR2 SVGAGI. The CDR3 consists of 15 residues. The CDR3 is CASSYSSSGQRTIYF. For the CDR3, the DNA is TGTGCCAGCAGTTACTCGAGTAGTGGGCAGCGAACCATATATTTT.

The V gene is TRBV15, the J gene TRBJ1-2, with 8 bases lining up with TRBD1. With 4 bases clipped from V and 3 bases from J, the junction kept 1 base outside the gene matches. The V gene's germline CDR1 is LNHNV and CDR2 YYDKDF (reference sequence). The CDR3 runs to 13 residues. The CDR3, as DNA: TGTGCCACCAGCATGGGACAGGACTATGGCTACACCTTC. Protein: CATSMGQDYGYTF.

The chain recombines TRBV7-9 with TRBJ1-2; no firm D call. Germline loops: CDR1 SEHNR, CDR2 FQNEAQ (reference sequence). V shed 6 bases and J shed 2 bases, with 19 bases lying between them. CDR3 size: 16 residues. The CDR3 nucleotides read TGTGCCAGCAGTCTCACCGGGTCCCACTCAAACTATGGCTACACCTTC. Its protein is CASSLTGSHSNYGYTF.

This clone was counted between two and nine times. This chain joins TRBV5-6 and TRBJ2-7, with D possibly TRBD1 on 5 matching bases. CDR3 length: 15 residues. Germline CDR1 SGHDT, CDR2 YYEEEE. With 5 bases removed from V and 4 bases from J, the gap between germline ends came to 19 bases. CDR3 loop: CASRLRGHKRYEQYF. The DNA for the CDR3 is TGTGCCAGCAGATTGAGAGGACATAAAAGATACGAGCAGTACTTC.

Points on this clone: Different DNA sequences within this sample yield the same CDR3. The rearrangement uses TRBV28 and TRBJ2-7; 9 bases are shared with TRBD1. This CDR3 region has 12 residues. V shed 6 bases, J shed 3 bases, and the junction held 0 bases outside the gene matches. The germline V gene encodes CDR1 MDHEN and CDR2 SYDVKM. The CDR3 reads CASRTGGYEQYF. The CDR3 DNA is TGTGCCAGCAGGACAGGGGGCTACGAGCAGTACTTC. Drawing the rest from reference TRBV28 and TRBJ2-7, the complete variable domain is DVKVTQSSRYLVKRTGEKVFLECVQDMDHENMFWYRQDPGLGLRLIYFSYDVKMKEKGDIPEGYSVSREKKERFSLILESASTNQTSMYLCASRTGGYEQYFGPGTRLTVT.

Only a few counts were recorded for this clone. This chain joins TRBV29-1 and TRBJ1-3, with D unresolved. CDR1 is SQVTM, CDR2 ANQGSEA, per germline. V shed 5 bases and J shed 2 bases, with 10 bases lying between them. The CDR3 covers 13 residues. The CDR3 region has the DNA TGCAGCGTTTGGATGGCAGCTGGAAACACCATATATTTT. This translates into CSVWMAAGNTIYF.

The table lists this clone with a few counts. The chain joins TRBV19 to TRBJ1-2; 7 bases agree with TRBD1. V dropped 4 bases and J dropped 5; count of bases not matched to a gene: 7. CDR3 length: 14 amino acids. From germline, CDR1 is LNHDA and CDR2 SQIVND (reference sequence). The CDR3, as DNA: TGTGCCAGTAGTACGGACAGGATTTGGTATGGCTACACCTTC. It encodes CASSTDRIWYGYTF.

The rearrangement uses TRBV15 and TRBJ2-7; D is unresolved. This CDR3 has 15 residues. Germline V CDR1 and CDR2: LNHNV, YYDKDF (reference sequence). Trimming stripped 5 bases from V and 3 bases from J, with 17 bases between. The CDR3 DNA follows: TGTGCCACCAGCGCCGAAGTAGGCGTGGGCTACGAGCAGTACTTC. Its translation is CATSAEVGVGYEQYF.

The chain employs TRBV19 and TRBJ1-2, with a weak D call TRBD1 (5 bases). Trimming took off 6 bases at V and 3 bases at J, with 14 bases between the two ends. CDR3 size: 14 residues. Germline-derived CDR1 and CDR2 are LNHDA and SQIVND (reference sequence). CDR3 sequence (DNA): TGTGCCAGTAGATACCGACAGACCGACTATGGCTACACCTTC. It codes for CASRYRQTDYGYTF.

V gene TRBV9 combines with J gene TRBJ1-1, with unresolved D. The CDR3 extends over 13 amino acids. CDR1 is SGDLS, CDR2 YYNGEE, per germline. The germline V and J ends were trimmed by 0 bases and 10 bases, with 13 bases remaining between them. CDR3 bases: TGTGCCAGCAGCGTAGTGTCGGGCGAGAGAGCTTTCTTT. This encodes CASSVVSGERAFF.

This clone has only a few counts. CDR3: CASSPVDGTSPGVRLFF. For the CDR3, the DNA is TGTGCCAGCAGTCCCGTTGATGGGACGTCCCCGGGCGTGCGGCTGTTTTTT. The chain has TRBV28 and TRBJ2-2; D may be TRBD1 or TRBD2 (5 bases each). Germline CDR1 is MDHEN and CDR2 is SYDVKM. The CDR3 consists of 17 residues. The V and J ends lost 5 bases and 13 bases respectively, with 29 bases between them.

J is TRBJ1-1 and V is TRBV27; no firm D call. This CDR3 contains 13 residues. The V end was cut by 4 bases, the J end by 3 bases, with 9 bases between. Per germline, CDR1 MNHEY and CDR2 SMNVEV (reference sequence). CDR3 amino acids: CASSYVRDTEAFF. CDR3 in DNA: TGTGCCAGCAGTTACGTTAGAGACACTGAAGCTTTCTTT.

The rearrangement uses TRBV30 and TRBJ2-7, with TRBD1 matching over 9 bases. This CDR3 has 14 amino acids. Germline V gives CDR1 GTSNPN, CDR2 SVGIG (reference sequence). The trim removed 4 bases at V and 5 bases at J, leaving 9 bases unmatched. Written as DNA, the CDR3 is TGTGCCTGGAACCCCGGGACAGGGCACCACGAGCAGTACTTC. Amino acids: CAWNPGTGHHEQYF.